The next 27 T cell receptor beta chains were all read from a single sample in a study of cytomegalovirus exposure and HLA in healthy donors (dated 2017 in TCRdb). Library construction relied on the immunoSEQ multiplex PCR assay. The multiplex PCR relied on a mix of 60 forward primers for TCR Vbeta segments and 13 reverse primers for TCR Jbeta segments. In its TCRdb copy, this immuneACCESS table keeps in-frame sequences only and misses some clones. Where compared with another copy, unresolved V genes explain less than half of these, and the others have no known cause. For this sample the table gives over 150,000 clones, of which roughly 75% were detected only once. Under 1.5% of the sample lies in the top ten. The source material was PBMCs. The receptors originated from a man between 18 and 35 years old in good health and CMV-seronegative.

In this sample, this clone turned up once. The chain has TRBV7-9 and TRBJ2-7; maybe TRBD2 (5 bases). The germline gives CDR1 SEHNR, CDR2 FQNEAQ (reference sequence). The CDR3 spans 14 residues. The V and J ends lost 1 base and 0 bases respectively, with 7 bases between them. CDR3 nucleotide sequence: TGTGCCAGCAGCTTAGGAGCGGTCTCCTACGAGCAGTACTTC. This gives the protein CASSLGAVSYEQYF.

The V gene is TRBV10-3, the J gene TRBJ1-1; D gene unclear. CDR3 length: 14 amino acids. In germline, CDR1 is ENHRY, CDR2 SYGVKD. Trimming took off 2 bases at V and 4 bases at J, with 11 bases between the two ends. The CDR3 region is CAISELNGGTEAFF. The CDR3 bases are TGTGCCATCAGTGAGCTAAACGGCGGCACTGAAGCTTTCTTT.

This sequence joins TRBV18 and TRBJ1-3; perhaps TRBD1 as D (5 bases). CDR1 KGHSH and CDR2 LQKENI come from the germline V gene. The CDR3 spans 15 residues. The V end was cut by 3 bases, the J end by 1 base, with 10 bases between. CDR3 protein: CASSPREGSGNTIYF. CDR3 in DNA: TGTGCCAGCTCACCCAGGGAGGGGTCTGGAAACACCATATATTTT.

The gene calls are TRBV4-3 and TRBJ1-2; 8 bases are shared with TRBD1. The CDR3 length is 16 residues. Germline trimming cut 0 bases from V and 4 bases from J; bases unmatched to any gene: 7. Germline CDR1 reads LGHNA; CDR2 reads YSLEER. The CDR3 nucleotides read TGCGCCAGCAGCCAAGATCTGGGACAGGCGTTCTATGGCTACACCTTC. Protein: CASSQDLGQAFYGYTF.

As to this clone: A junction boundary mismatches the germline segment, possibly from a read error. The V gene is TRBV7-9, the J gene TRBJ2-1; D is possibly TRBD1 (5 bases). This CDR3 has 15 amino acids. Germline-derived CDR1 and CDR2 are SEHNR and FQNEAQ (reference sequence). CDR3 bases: TGTTCCAGCAGCCTCACCCAAGGGGACTACAATGAGCAGTTCTTC. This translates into CSSSLTQGDYNEQFF.

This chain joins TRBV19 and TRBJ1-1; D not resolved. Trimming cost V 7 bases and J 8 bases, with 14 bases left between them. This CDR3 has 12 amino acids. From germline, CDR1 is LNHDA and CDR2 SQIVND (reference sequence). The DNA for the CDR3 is TGTGCCAGTAATCTAGGCGGCCTAGAAGCTTTCTTT. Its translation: CASNLGGLEAFF.

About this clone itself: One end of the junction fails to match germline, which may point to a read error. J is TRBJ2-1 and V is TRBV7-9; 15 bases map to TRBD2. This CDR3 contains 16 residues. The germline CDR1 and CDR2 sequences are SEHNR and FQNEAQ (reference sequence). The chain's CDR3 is CSSSRTSGRAWYEQFF. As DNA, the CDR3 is TGTTCCAGCAGCCGGACTAGCGGGAGGGCCTGGTATGAGCAGTTCTTC. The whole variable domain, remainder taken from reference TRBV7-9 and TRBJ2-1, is DTGVSQNPRHKITKRGQNVTFRCDPISEHNRLYWYRQTLGQGPEFLTYFQNEAQLEKSRLLSDRFSAERPKGSFSTLEIQRTEQGDSAMYLCSSSRTSGRAWYEQFFGPGTRLTVL.

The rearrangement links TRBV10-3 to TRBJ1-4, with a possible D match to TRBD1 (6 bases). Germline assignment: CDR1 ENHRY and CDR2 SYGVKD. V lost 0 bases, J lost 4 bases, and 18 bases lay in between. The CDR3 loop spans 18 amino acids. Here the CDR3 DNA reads TGTGCCATCAGTGAGTCGAGGGCGCGGCAAGGGGGTAATGAAAAACTGTTTTTT. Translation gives CAISESRARQGGNEKLFF.

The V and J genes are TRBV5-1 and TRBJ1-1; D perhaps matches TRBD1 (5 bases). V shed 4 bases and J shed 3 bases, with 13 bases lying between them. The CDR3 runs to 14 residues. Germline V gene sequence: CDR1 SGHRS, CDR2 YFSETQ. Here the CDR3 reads CASSMQGFDTEAFF. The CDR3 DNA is TGCGCCAGCAGCATGCAGGGTTTTGACACTGAAGCTTTCTTT.

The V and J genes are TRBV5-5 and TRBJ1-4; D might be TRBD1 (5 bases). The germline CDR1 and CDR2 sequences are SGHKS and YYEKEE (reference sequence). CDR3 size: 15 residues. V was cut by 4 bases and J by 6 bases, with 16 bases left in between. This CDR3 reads CASSPLSGNDEKLFF. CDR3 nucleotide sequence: TGTGCCAGCAGCCCACTGTCAGGGAATGATGAAAAACTGTTTTTT. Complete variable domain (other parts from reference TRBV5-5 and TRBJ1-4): DAGVTQSPTHLIKTRGQQVTLRCSPISGHKSVSWYQQVLGQGPQFIFQYYEKEERGRGNFPDRFSARQFPNYSSELNVNALLLGDSALYLCASSPLSGNDEKLFFGSGTQLSVL.

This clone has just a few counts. The CDR3 nucleotides read TGTGCCAGCAGCTTATACGCAGGACAGTTAAGGCCCCAGCATTTT. It translates to CASSLYAGQLRPQHF. The gene calls are TRBV7-2 and TRBJ1-5; TRBD1 might be the D (6 bases). In germline, CDR1 is SGHTA, CDR2 FQGNSA. This CDR3 comprises 15 residues. The germline V and J ends were trimmed by 2 bases and 9 bases, with 17 bases remaining between them.

CDR3 in amino acids: CASSLAGVSLITEAFF. CDR3 coding DNA: TGTGCCAGCAGCTTAGCCGGGGTGAGTTTAATCACTGAAGCTTTCTTT. This rearrangement joins TRBV7-2 to TRBJ1-1; D uncertain. Germline V gene data show CDR1 as SGHTA and CDR2 as FQGNSA. The V gene lost 0 bases and the J gene lost 4 bases, with 15 bases spanning the gap. CDR3 size: 16 residues.

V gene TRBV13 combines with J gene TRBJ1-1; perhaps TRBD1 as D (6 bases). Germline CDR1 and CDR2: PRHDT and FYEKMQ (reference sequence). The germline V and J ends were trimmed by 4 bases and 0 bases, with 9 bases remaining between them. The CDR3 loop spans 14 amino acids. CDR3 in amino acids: CASSSRGLNTEAFF. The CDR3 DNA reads TGTGCCAGCAGCTCCAGGGGACTGAACACTGAAGCTTTCTTT.

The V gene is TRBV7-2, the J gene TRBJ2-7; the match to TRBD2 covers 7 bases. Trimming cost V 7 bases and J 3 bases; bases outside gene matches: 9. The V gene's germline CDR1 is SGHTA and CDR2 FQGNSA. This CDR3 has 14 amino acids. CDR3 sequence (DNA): TGTGCCAGCACCACCCGGGCTAGCGGCTACGAGCAGTACTTC. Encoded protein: CASTTRASGYEQYF. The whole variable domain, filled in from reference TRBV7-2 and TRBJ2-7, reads GAGVSQSPSNKVTEKGKDVELRCDPISGHTALYWYRQSLGQGLEFLIYFQGNSAPDKSGLPSDRFSAERTGGSVSTLTIQRTQQEDSAVYLCASTTRASGYEQYFGPGTRLTVT.

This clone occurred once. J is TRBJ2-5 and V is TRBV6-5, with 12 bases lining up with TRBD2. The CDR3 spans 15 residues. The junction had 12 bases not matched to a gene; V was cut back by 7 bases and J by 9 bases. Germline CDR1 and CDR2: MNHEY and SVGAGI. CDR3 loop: CASTGLAGPLRAQYF. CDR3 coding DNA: TGTGCCAGCACCGGACTAGCGGGGCCCCTCAGGGCCCAGTACTTC.

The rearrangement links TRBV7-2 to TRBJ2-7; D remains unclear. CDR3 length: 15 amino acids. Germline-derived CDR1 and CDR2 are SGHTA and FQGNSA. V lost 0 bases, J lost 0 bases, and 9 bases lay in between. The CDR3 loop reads CASSLAPARSYEQYF. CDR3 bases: TGTGCCAGCAGCTTAGCGCCCGCGCGCTCCTACGAGCAGTACTTC.

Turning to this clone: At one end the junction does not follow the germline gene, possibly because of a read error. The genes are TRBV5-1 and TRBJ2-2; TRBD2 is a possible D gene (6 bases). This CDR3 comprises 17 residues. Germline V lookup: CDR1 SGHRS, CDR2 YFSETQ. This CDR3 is CASTLSVAGSASGELFF. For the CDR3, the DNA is TGCGCCAGCACCTTGAGTGTGGCGGGGAGCGCCTCCGGGGAGCTGTTTTTT.

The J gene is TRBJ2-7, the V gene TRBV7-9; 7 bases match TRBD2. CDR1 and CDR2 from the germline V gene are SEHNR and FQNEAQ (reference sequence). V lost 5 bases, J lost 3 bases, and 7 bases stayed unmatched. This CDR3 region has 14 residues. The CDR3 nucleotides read TGTGCCAGCAGCGCGGGACTACAATTCTACGAGCAGTACTTC. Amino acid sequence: CASSAGLQFYEQYF.

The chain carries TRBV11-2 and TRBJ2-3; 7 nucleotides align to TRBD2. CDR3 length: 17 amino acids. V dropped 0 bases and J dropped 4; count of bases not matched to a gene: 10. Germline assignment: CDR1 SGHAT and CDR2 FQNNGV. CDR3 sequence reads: CASSLDRPGRGSDTQYF. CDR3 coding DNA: TGTGCCAGCAGCTTAGATCGACCAGGGAGGGGATCAGATACGCAGTATTTT.

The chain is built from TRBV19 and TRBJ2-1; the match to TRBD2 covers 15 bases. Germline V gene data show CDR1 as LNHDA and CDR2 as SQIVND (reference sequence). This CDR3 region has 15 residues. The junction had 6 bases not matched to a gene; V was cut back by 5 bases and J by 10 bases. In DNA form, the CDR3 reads TGTGCCAGTAGTCCGGGACTAGCGGGAGGTGGAGAGCAGTTCTTC. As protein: CASSPGLAGGGEQFF.

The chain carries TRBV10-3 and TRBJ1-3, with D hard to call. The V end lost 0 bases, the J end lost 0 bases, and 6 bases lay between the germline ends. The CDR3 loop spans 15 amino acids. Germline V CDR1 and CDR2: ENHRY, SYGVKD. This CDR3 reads CAISESRDSGNTIYF. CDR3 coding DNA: TGTGCCATCAGTGAGTCCCGGGACTCTGGAAACACCATATATTTT.

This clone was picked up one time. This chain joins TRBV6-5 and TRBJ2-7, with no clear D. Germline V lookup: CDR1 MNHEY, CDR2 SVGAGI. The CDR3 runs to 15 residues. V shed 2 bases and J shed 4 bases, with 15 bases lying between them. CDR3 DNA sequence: TGTGCCAGCAGTTACAGCGCTACCTTTGGGTACGAGCAGTACTTC. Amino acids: CASSYSATFGYEQYF.

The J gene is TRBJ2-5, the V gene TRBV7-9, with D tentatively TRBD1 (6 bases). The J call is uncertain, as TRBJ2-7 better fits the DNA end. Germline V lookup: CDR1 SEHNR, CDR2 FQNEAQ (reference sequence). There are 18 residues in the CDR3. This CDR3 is CASSLDRGRRGLSYEQYF. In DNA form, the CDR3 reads TGTGCCAGCAGCTTAGATAGGGGCCGCAGGGGCCTGTCCTACGAGCAGTACTTC.

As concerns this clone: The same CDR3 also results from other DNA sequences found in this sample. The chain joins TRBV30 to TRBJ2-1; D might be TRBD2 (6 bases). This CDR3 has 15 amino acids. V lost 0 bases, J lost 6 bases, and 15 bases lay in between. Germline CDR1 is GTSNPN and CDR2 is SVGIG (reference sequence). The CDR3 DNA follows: TGTGCCTGGAGTGTACAGGCTAGCGAGGTCAATGAGCAGTTCTTC. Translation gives CAWSVQASEVNEQFF.

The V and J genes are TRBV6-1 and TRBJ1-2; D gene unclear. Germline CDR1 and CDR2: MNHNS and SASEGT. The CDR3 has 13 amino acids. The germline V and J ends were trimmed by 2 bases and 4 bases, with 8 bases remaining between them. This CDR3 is CASSEPETYGYTF. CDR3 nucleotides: TGTGCCAGCAGTGAACCGGAGACCTATGGCTACACCTTC.

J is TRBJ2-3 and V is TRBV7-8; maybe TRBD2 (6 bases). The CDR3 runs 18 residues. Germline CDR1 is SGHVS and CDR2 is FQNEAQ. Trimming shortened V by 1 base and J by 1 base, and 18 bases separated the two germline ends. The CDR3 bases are TGTGCCAGCAGCTTAGACCCGCCAGGGTGGGGGGGCACAGATACGCAGTATTTT. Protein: CASSLDPPGWGGTDTQYF.

The chain's CDR3 is CASMPQGGRGNTEAFF. CDR3 nucleotide sequence: TGCGCCAGCATGCCCCAAGGGGGCCGAGGAAACACTGAAGCTTTCTTT. The chain employs TRBV5-1 and TRBJ1-1; TRBD1 matches at 7 bases. With V trimmed by 6 bases and J by 2 bases, 13 bases remained unmatched. Germline values: CDR1 SGHRS, CDR2 YFSETQ. CDR3 length: 16 amino acids.